This passage covers 10 T cell receptor beta chains from one sample sequenced in a study of T-cell memory formation after mild COVID-19. TCRdb re-called the 5' RACE reads through MiXCR, storing one row per CDR3 protein. The repertoire holds a few hundred thousand distinct CDR3 sequences, with around 15% as singletons. The sample was PBMCs or a T cell subset sorted from them (not recorded which). These receptors were taken from a man aged 18 to 30 who had mild COVID-19 (a few samples of this study predate the infection). Cell type and time point are not known.

The chain recombines TRBV20-1 with TRBJ1-1; unclear D gene. V lost 7 bases and J 1 base, leaving 10 bases between the germline ends. CDR1 is DFQATT, CDR2 SNEGSKA, per germline (reference sequence). This CDR3 has 12 amino acids. In DNA form, the CDR3 reads TGCAGTGTTTCAGGATGGAACACTGAAGCTTTCTTT. This sequence encodes CSVSGWNTEAFF.

V is TRBV6-2 or TRBV6-3 and J is TRBJ1-5, with 9 positions matching TRBD1. Germline CDR1 and CDR2: MNHEY and SVGEGT. V lost 9 bases, J lost 7 bases, and 10 bases stayed unmatched. The CDR3 is 14 amino acids. The chain's CDR3 is CASYAGTGSQPQHF. The CDR3 DNA reads TGTGCCAGTTACGCCGGGACAGGGAGCCAGCCCCAGCATTTT.

This chain joins TRBV7-3 and TRBJ2-1, with 7 bases matching TRBD2. The CDR3 contains 16 residues. The V gene end was trimmed by 0 bases and the J gene end by 6 bases; junction bases not matched to a gene: 8. Per the germline V gene, CDR1 is SGHTA and CDR2 is FQGTGA. CDR3 region: CASSLTGGASGNEQFF. The DNA of the CDR3 is TGTGCCAGCAGCTTAACGGGAGGGGCGAGTGGCAATGAGCAGTTCTTC. The full variable domain, rest sourced from reference TRBV7-3 and TRBJ2-1, is GAGVSQTPSNKVTEKGKYVELRCDPISGHTALYWYRQSLGQGPEFLIYFQGTGAADDSGLPNDRFFAVRPEGSVSTLKIQRTERGDSAVYLCASSLTGGASGNEQFFGPGTRLTVL.

The table lists this clonotype with a count of one. This chain joins TRBV20-1 and TRBJ2-5; no firm D call. The V gene lost 1 base and the J gene lost 7 bases, with 7 bases spanning the gap. The germline gives CDR1 DFQATT, CDR2 SNEGSKA (reference sequence). The CDR3 contains 11 residues. DNA of the CDR3: TGCAGTGCTAGAGGGCCTACGACCCAGTACTTC. Translation: CSARGPTTQYF.

This clonotype was observed a handful of times. The genes are TRBV7-3 and TRBJ2-1; 9 bases match TRBD1. The CDR3 length is 15 residues. Unmatched junction bases numbered 3, after V lost 5 bases and J lost 1 base. Germline values: CDR1 SGHTA, CDR2 FQGTGA. The CDR3 here is CASSRGTGSYNEQFF. The CDR3, as DNA: TGTGCCAGCAGCCGTGGGACAGGGTCCTACAATGAGCAGTTCTTC.

This clonotype was observed a handful of times. V gene TRBV7-2 combines with J gene TRBJ2-2; D gene uncertain. CDR1 SGHTA and CDR2 FQGNSA come from the germline V gene. The CDR3 runs 15 residues. V lost 5 bases and J 0 bases, leaving 10 bases between the germline ends. CDR3 in amino acids: CASSHNPPNTGELFF. The CDR3, as DNA: TGTGCCAGCAGCCACAACCCTCCGAACACCGGGGAGCTGTTTTTT.

This rearrangement joins TRBV12-3 or TRBV12-4 to TRBJ1-1, with D unclear. V lost 5 bases, J lost 4 bases, and 11 bases lay in between. This CDR3 has 13 amino acids. CDR3 DNA: TGTGCCAGCAGTCAAACCCGGGCCACTGAAGCTTTCTTT. Amino acids: CASSQTRATEAFF.

This chain uses TRBV7-9 with TRBJ2-5; D is possibly TRBD1 (6 bases). Germline CDR1 is SEHNR and CDR2 is FQNEAQ (reference sequence). The CDR3 consists of 14 residues. V lost 5 bases and J lost 2, with 12 bases in between. DNA for the CDR3: TGTGCCAGCAGCCCGCTTGACAGGCAAGAGACCCAGTACTTC. This gives the protein CASSPLDRQETQYF.

This chain links TRBV11-2 with TRBJ2-1; D gene ambiguous. V lost 5 bases and J 3 bases, leaving 11 bases between the germline ends. CDR3 size: 14 residues. Germline V gene sequence: CDR1 SGHAT, CDR2 FQNNGV. The CDR3 sequence is CASSILTYYNEQFF. The CDR3 DNA sequence: TGTGCCAGCAGCATCCTAACGTACTACAATGAGCAGTTCTTC. Full variable domain (missing parts from reference TRBV11-2 and TRBJ2-1): EAGVAQSPRYKIIEKRQSVAFWCNPISGHATLYWYQQILGQGPKLLIQFQNNGVVDDSQLPKDRFSAERLKGVDSTLKIQPAKLEDSAVYLCASSILTYYNEQFFGPGTRLTVL.

The rearrangement joins TRBV6-6 to TRBJ2-1; D not resolved. Germline loops: CDR1 MNHNY, CDR2 SVGAGI (reference sequence). The V end was cut by 0 bases, the J end by 10 bases, with 13 bases between. This CDR3 spans 14 amino acids. The CDR3 is CASSYSFSVGEQFF. The DNA for the CDR3 is TGTGCCAGCAGTTACTCCTTCTCGGTTGGGGAGCAGTTCTTC.